These T cell receptor beta chains were read from a single sample in a study of beta chain features in type 1 diabetes. The protocol was immunoSEQ multiplex PCR, while the TCRdb copy is restricted to in-frame clones and leaves out a portion. Altogether approximately 470,000 clones are present, 30% being singletons, with the ten largest covering more than 0.055%. Sequencing was carried out using naive CD4+ T cells from blood. The source is a man aged 18 to 30 in good health. The CDR3 runs from the conserved cysteine through the conserved F or W. The order of the fields is D gene, V gene, clone size, J gene, CDR3 DNA, CDR3 protein. A D gene is named only where the DNA matches it firmly. Not all rows give a size; the values are once, few, many and, for expanded clones, a class.

TRBD1,TRBV5-6,.,TRBJ2-2,TGTGCCAGCAGTCCCGGGACAGGGGTTATCACCGGGGAGCTGTTTTTT,CASSPGTGVITGELFF
.,TRBV7-9,few,TRBJ2-1,TGTGCCAGCAGCTTAGGGGAATATGAGCAGTTCTTC,CASSLGEYEQFF
TRBD1,TRBV18,.,TRBJ2-4,TGTGCCAGCTCACCGGACAGGGTGGCCAAAAACATTCAGTACTTC,CASSPDRVAKNIQYF
TRBD1,TRBV4-3,.,TRBJ1-2,TGCGCCAGCAGCCAAGATTCAGGGGGCGCTTTTGGCTACACCTTC,CASSQDSGGAFGYTF
TRBD2,TRBV5-1,.,TRBJ2-1,TGCGCCAGCAGCTTGGGACTAGCGGGGGACAATGAGCAGTTCTTC,CASSLGLAGDNEQFF
.,TRBV29-1,few,TRBJ2-7,TGCAGCGGCGGGGGCCCCTCCTACGAGCAGTACTTC,CSGGGPSYEQYF
.,TRBV7-3,few,TRBJ2-2,TGTGCCAGCAGCTCAAAACCGACCACCGGGGAGCTGTTTTTT,CASSSKPTTGELFF
.,TRBV15,.,TRBJ2-3,TGTGCCACCAGCACCCCTATGGCTGGAGATACGCAGTATTTT,CATSTPMAGDTQYF
.,TRBV25-1,few,TRBJ1-1,TGTGCCATCCGGATAGCTTTCTTT,CAIRIAFF
TRBD1,TRBV5-1,few,TRBJ2-3,TGCGCCAGCCCCTTAGACAGGGGCCCGGGTACGCAGTATTTT,CASPLDRGPGTQYF
.,TRBV28,.,TRBJ2-3,TGTGCCAGCTCTGGGGGAGATACGCAGTATTTT,CASSGGDTQYF
.,TRBV7-2,.,TRBJ2-1,TGTGCCAGCAGCTTAGGTGGGATTTTCCATGAGCAGTTCTTC,CASSLGGIFHEQFF
.,TRBV7-9,few,TRBJ2-7,TGTGCCAGCTCTCTTTTGGGCAGGGGCGATTACGAGCAGTACTTC,CASSLLGRGDYEQYF
.,TRBV6-5,.,TRBJ2-3,TGTGCCAGCAGTTACTCGCGTGGAAGCACAGATACGCAGTATTTT,CASSYSRGSTDTQYF
.,TRBV6-1,.,TRBJ2-1,TGTGCCAGCAGTGATAGGCCCACCTCTTCCTACAATGAGCAGTTCTTC,CASSDRPTSSYNEQFF
.,TRBV7-9,once,TRBJ2-3,TGTGCCAGCAGCTTAGCGGGGGAATTCACAGATACGCAGTATTTT,CASSLAGEFTDTQYF
.,TRBV30,.,TRBJ2-5,TGTGCCTGGAGTCGGACACTCCAAGAGACCCAGTACTTC,CAWSRTLQETQYF
TRBD2,TRBV7-2,few,TRBJ2-7,TGTGCCAGCAGCACCCGGCGTAGCGGGACCTACGAGCAGTACTTC,CASSTRRSGTYEQYF
.,TRBV9,.,TRBJ1-5,TGTGCCAGCAGCCTTTCTCCTTTAGCTCAGCCCCAGCATTTT,CASSLSPLAQPQHF
TRBD2,TRBV5-1,.,TRBJ2-1,TGCGCCAGCAGCGTACGGACTAGCGGGAGGGTCAATGAGCAGTTCTTC,CASSVRTSGRVNEQFF
.,TRBV18,.,TRBJ2-2,TGTGCCAGCTCACCCCAATCGAACACCGGGGAGCTGTTTTTT,CASSPQSNTGELFF
.,TRBV4-3,.,TRBJ2-7,TGCGCCAGCAGCCAAGATGGGCGGGCCTACGAGCAGTACTTC,CASSQDGRAYEQYF
.,TRBV7-2,.,TRBJ2-3,TGTGCCAGCAGCTTAAGAGTTCTAGATACGCAGTATTTT,CASSLRVLDTQYF
.,TRBV29-1,few,TRBJ2-7,TGCAGCGTTGAAGGGTCGTACGAGCAGTACTTC,CSVEGSYEQYF
TRBD1,TRBV4-2,.,TRBJ1-2,TGTGCCAGCAGCCAGGGACAGGGCTATGGCTACACCTTC,CASSQGQGYGYTF
.,TRBV25-1,.,TRBJ2-1,TGTGCCAGCAGAGGGCTCCACAATGAGCAGTTCTTC,CASRGLHNEQFF
.,TRBV15,few,TRBJ1-4,TGTGCCACCATGGTTTTGACTAATGAAAAACTGTTTTTT,CATMVLTNEKLFF
.,TRBV7-2,.,TRBJ2-1,TGTGCCAGTCGACTTAGCGGATACAATGAGCAGTTCTTC,CASRLSGYNEQFF
TRBD1,TRBV7-2,.,TRBJ2-7,TGTGCCAGCAGCGAATCCACAGGGGGGCGGCACGAGCAGTACTTC,CASSESTGGRHEQYF
.,TRBV29-1,.,TRBJ2-2,TGCAGCGTTGAAGTTGGCCGCAGGTCCACCGGGGAGCTGTTTTTT,CSVEVGRRSTGELFF
.,TRBV25-1,few,TRBJ2-1,TGTGCCAGCAGTGACCCCTCGGACGCCTACAATGAGCAGTTCTTC,CASSDPSDAYNEQFF
TRBD2,TRBV27,.,TRBJ2-2,TGTGCCAGCAGCCCCCTGGGCGGGAGAGGCACCGGGGAGCTGTTTTTT,CASSPLGGRGTGELFF
TRBD1,TRBV7-2,few,TRBJ2-1,TGTGCCAGCAGCGAGGACAGGGGGCGCAATGAGCAGTTCTTC,CASSEDRGRNEQFF
TRBD2,TRBV30,.,TRBJ2-1,TGTGCCTGGAGTGGGGCGGGAGGGCCTGTCGATGAGCAGTTCTTC,CAWSGAGGPVDEQFF
TRBD1,TRBV29-1,few,TRBJ2-7,TGCAGCGTAGGACAGGGGGCCATCAAGCAGTACTTC,CSVGQGAIKQYF
.,TRBV9,.,TRBJ2-6,TGTGCCAGCAGCGTAGGTGTCCAGGGTGGACCTCCTGGGGCCAACGTCCTGACTTTC,CASSVGVQGGPPGANVLTF
TRBD1,TRBV6-1,few,TRBJ2-7,TGTGCCAGCAGGAGGGACAGGGGGAACTACGAGCAGTACTTC,CASRRDRGNYEQYF
.,TRBV7-6,few,TRBJ2-7,TGTGCCAGCAGCTTAACTCTTAGCGGCTACGAGCAGTACTTC,CASSLTLSGYEQYF
TRBD2,TRBV7-9,.,TRBJ2-3,TGTGCCAGCAGCCCCGAAGCGGGAGGGCCTTCTGGTACGCAGTATTTT,CASSPEAGGPSGTQYF
TRBD1,TRBV29-1,.,TRBJ2-7,TGCAGCGCAAACAGGGGGCAGTACGAGCAGTACTTC,CSANRGQYEQYF
.,TRBV10-3,few,TRBJ1-5,TGTGCCATCAGTGCAGGGTCAATTAGCAATCAGCCCCAGCATTTT,CAISAGSISNQPQHF
.,TRBV30,few,TRBJ1-4,TGTGCCTGGAGTGTGCATGGGGACGCGCATTTT,CAWSVHGDAHF
TRBD2,TRBV9,few,TRBJ2-7,TGTGCCAGCAGCGTAGGCGGACTAGCCTCCTACGAGCAGTACTTC,CASSVGGLASYEQYF
.,TRBV7-9,.,TRBJ2-1,TGTGCCAGCACCGACTCTAGCGCTGCCAATGAGCAGTTCTTC,CASTDSSAANEQFF
.,TRBV30,few,TRBJ2-2,TGTGCCTGGACGGAAGGATGGGGGCGCCCTTTCACCGGGGAGCTGTTTTTT,CAWTEGWGRPFTGELFF
.,TRBV5-4,.,TRBJ2-5,TGTGCCAGTGGACTACCCCAAGAGACCCAGTACTTC,CASGLPQETQYF
.,TRBV18,.,TRBJ2-7,TGTGCCAGCTCACCACGCGGGTCCGAGCAGTACTTC,CASSPRGSEQYF
.,TRBV4-1,few,TRBJ2-3,TGCGCCAGCAGCCAGCTATCCCCACTCGGGGCTAGCACAGATACGCAGTATTTT,CASSQLSPLGASTDTQYF
.,TRBV9,.,TRBJ1-1,TGTGCCAGCAGCATGACAGGTCTGAACACTGAAGCTTTCTTT,CASSMTGLNTEAFF
TRBD1,TRBV30,few,TRBJ1-5,TGTGCCTGGAGTTTCGGTGCAGGGGGCCTTGGAAGCAATCAGCCCCAGCATTTT,CAWSFGAGGLGSNQPQHF
.,TRBV30,.,TRBJ1-5,TGTGCCTGGAGGTCCAGCCTCAATCAGCCCCAGCATTTT,CAWRSSLNQPQHF
.,TRBV7-2,few,TRBJ2-7,TGTGCCAGCAGCTTAGCGAGAGCCTACGAGCAGTACTTC,CASSLARAYEQYF
.,TRBV30,.,TRBJ1-5,TGTGCCTGGAGTGTACAGGCCAGGACGACTCAGCCCCAGCATTTT,CAWSVQARTTQPQHF
.,TRBV4-2,.,TRBJ2-7,TGTGCCAGCAGCCAAATTCCAGGGATGGGCGAGCAGTACTTC,CASSQIPGMGEQYF
.,TRBV29-1,.,TRBJ1-1,TGCAGCGTGGTGGGGCCGGGGCTTAATGCTTTCTTT,CSVVGPGLNAFF
.,TRBV2,.,TRBJ2-4,TGTGCCAGCAGTGAAAGACTAGTAGTCAAAAACATTCAGTACTTC,CASSERLVVKNIQYF
TRBD1,TRBV30,.,TRBJ2-7,TGTGCCTGGAGTGCAAGAAGGACAGGGACCTACGAGCAGTACTTC,CAWSARRTGTYEQYF